These 11 T cell receptor beta chains were sequenced from one sample in a study of identical twins. MiXCR was run by TCRdb on the 5' RACE reads, yielding one entry per CDR3 protein. The table includes 1.5 million to 2 million distinct CDR3 sequences, more than 30% detected once. The sample taken for sequencing was cord blood. These TCRs come from a newborn girl in good health.

The gene calls are TRBV2 and TRBJ2-7; weak D call: TRBD2 (6 bases). Germline CDR1 and CDR2: SNHLY and FYNNEI. V lost 2 bases and J lost 3, with 23 bases in between. This CDR3 region has 18 residues. The CDR3 reads CASSERKGLALDNYEQYF. The CDR3 DNA reads as TGTGCCAGCAGTGAAAGGAAGGGCCTAGCGCTGGATAACTACGAGCAGTACTTC.

The V and J genes are TRBV27 and TRBJ1-2; D possibly corresponds to TRBD1 (6 bases). CDR1 and CDR2 from the germline V gene are MNHEY and SMNVEV (reference sequence). V was cut by 6 bases and J by 4 bases, with 12 bases left in between. This CDR3 comprises 13 residues. CDR3 in amino acids: CASRYTGTYGYTF. The CDR3 DNA reads TGTGCCAGCAGATACACAGGGACCTATGGCTACACCTTC.

This clonotype was seen a few times. This chain links TRBV2 with TRBJ2-3; D is undetermined. This CDR3 comprises 12 residues. From germline, CDR1 is SNHLY and CDR2 FYNNEI. Trimming removed 4 bases at V and 7 bases at J, with 9 bases between. The chain's CDR3 is CASSGLGHTQYF. For the CDR3, the DNA is TGTGCCAGCAGTGGATTGGGCCATACGCAGTATTTT.

The chain couples TRBV3-1 to TRBJ2-7, with 7 nucleotides matching TRBD2. V shed 0 bases and J 0 bases; nucleotides not matched to a gene: 8. CDR1 is LGHDT, CDR2 YNNKEL, per germline (reference sequence). The CDR3 spans 17 residues. CDR3 coding DNA: TGTGCCAGCAGCCAAGATCGTGGCGGGAGCGTCTCCTACGAGCAGTACTTC. Translation: CASSQDRGGSVSYEQYF.

This clonotype has a handful of counts. This sequence joins TRBV5-5 and TRBJ1-5, with 7 bases fitting TRBD1. The CDR3 is 14 amino acids. Germline V gene lookup returns CDR1 SGHKS and CDR2 YYEKEE (reference sequence). Germline trimming cut 4 bases from V and 7 bases from J; bases unmatched to any gene: 8. The CDR3 loop is CASSPDRARQPQHF. In DNA form, the CDR3 reads TGTGCCAGCAGCCCTGACAGGGCCAGGCAGCCCCAGCATTTT.

This clonotype was seen only a few times. V gene TRBV20-1 combines with J gene TRBJ2-7; D unresolved. Trimming took off 1 base at V and 2 bases at J, with 15 bases between the two ends. In germline, CDR1 is DFQATT, CDR2 SNEGSKA (reference sequence). This CDR3 has 15 amino acids. CDR3 amino acids: CSARGRTSRTYEQYF. DNA of the CDR3: TGCAGTGCTAGAGGCAGGACCAGCCGTACCTACGAGCAGTACTTC.

The chain recombines TRBV20-1 with TRBJ1-2; 7 bases map to TRBD1. The germline V gene has CDR1 DFQATT and CDR2 SNEGSKA (reference sequence). The CDR3 runs to 12 residues. The junction had 9 bases not matched to a gene; V was cut back by 7 bases and J by 7 bases. As DNA, the CDR3 is TGCAGTGGGGCCCGGCAGGGGGGTGGCTACACCTTC. Translation: CSGARQGGGYTF.

The rearrangement uses TRBV6-2 or TRBV6-3 and TRBJ2-7; D may be TRBD1 or TRBD2 (5 bases each). The CDR3 is 13 amino acids. CDR1 is MNHEY, CDR2 SVGEGT, per germline. Trimming removed 10 bases from V and 7 bases from J, with 20 bases in between. The CDR3 nucleotides read TGTGCCACCACTCTGAGGGGAACGGGAGAGCAGTACTTC. This encodes CATTLRGTGEQYF.

This clonotype was seen only a few times. This could be a read error, since a much larger clone is one nucleotide away. The V gene is TRBV29-1, the J gene TRBJ2-1; a weak D match, TRBD2 (5 bases). The J call may be mistaken, given a closer DNA end match to TRBJ2-7. There are 15 residues in the CDR3. Germline lookup yields CDR1 SQVTM and CDR2 ANQGSEA. CDR3 DNA: TGCAGCGTTGACGGTGGGCGGGTGACCTACAATGAGCAGTACTTC. Its translation is CSVDGGRVTYNEQYF.

This clonotype was found many times. The chain carries TRBV12-3 or TRBV12-4 and TRBJ2-7, with 7 bases identical to TRBD1. The junction had 4 bases not matched to a gene; V was cut back by 7 bases and J by 4 bases. CDR3 length equals 12 residues. The CDR3 region is CASTRQGYEQYF. The CDR3, as DNA: TGTGCCAGCACTCGACAGGGTTACGAGCAGTACTTC.

The J gene is TRBJ2-4, the V gene TRBV7-9; D is unclear. The J call is uncertain, as TRBJ2-7 better fits the DNA end. This CDR3 comprises 12 residues. Per the germline V gene, CDR1 is SEHNR and CDR2 is FQNEAQ (reference sequence). Here the CDR3 DNA reads TGTGCCAGCAGCTTAAAACGATGCGAGCAGTACTTC. It encodes CASSLKRCEQYF.